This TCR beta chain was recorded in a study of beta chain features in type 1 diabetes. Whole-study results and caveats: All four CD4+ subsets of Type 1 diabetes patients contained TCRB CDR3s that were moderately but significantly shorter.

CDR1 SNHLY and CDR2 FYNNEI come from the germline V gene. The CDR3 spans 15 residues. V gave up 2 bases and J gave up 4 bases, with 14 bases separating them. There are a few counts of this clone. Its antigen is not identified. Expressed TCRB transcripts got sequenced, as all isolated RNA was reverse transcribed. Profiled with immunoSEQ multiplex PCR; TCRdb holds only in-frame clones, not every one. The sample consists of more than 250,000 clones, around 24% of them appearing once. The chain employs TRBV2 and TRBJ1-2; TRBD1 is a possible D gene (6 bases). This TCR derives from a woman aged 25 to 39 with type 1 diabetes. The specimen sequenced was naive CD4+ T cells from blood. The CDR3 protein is CASSERDMALYGYTF. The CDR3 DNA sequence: TGTGCCAGCAGTGAACGGGACATGGCCCTCTATGGCTACACCTTC. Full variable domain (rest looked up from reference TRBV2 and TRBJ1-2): EPEVTQTPSHQVTQMGQEVILRCVPISNHLYFYWYRQILGQKVEFLVSFYNNEISEKSEIFDDQFSVERPDGSNFTLKIRSTKLEDSAMYFCASSERDMALYGYTFGSGTRLTVV.